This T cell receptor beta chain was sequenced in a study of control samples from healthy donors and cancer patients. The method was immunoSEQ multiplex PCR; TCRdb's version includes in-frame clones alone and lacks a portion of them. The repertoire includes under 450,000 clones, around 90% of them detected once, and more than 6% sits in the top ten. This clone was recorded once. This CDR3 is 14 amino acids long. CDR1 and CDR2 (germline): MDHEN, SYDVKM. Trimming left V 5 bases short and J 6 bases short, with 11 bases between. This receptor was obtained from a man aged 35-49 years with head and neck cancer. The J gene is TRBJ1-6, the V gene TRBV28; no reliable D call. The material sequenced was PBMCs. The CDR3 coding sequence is TGTGCCAGCAGTACCAGGACGGTTAATTCACCCCTCCACTTT. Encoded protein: CASSTRTVNSPLHF.